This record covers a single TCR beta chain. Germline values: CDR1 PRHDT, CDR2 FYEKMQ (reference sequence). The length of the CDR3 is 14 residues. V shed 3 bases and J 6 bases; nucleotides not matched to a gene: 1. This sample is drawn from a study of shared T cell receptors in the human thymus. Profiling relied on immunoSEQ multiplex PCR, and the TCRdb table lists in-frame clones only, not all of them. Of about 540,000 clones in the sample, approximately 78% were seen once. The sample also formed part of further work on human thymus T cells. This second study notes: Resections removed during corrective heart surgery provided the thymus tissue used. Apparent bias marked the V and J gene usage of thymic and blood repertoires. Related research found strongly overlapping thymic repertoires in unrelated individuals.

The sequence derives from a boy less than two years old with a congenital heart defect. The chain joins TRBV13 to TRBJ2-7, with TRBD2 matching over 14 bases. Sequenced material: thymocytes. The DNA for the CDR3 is TGTGCCAGCAGCTTGGGACTAGCGGGAGTCGAGCAGTACTTC. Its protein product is CASSLGLAGVEQYF.